This T cell receptor beta chain was captured in a study of blood T cell repertoires in COVID-19. The CDR3 has 15 residues. The V gene's germline CDR1 is KGHSH and CDR2 LQKENI. V was shortened by 3 bases and J by 5 bases, with 13 bases between the two germline ends. The cohort comprised adults aged about 18 to 100 years residing in around 25 US areas. Participants reported their clinical history, and cohort assignment relied on those reports. The data were produced by immunoSEQ multiplex PCR, yet TCRdb's version contains in-frame clones alone and is incomplete. This repertoire shows about 210,000 clones, 81% found once; its top ten account for more than 8.5%.

This TCR came from a woman aged 45-59 years with acute COVID-19. The rearrangement links TRBV18 to TRBJ1-4; weak D call: TRBD1 (5 bases). Sequenced sample: PBMCs or T cells enriched from blood (not recorded which). The chain's CDR3 is CASSPDGRGNEKLFF. In DNA, the CDR3 is TGTGCCAGCTCACCTGACGGTCGGGGGAATGAAAAACTGTTTTTT.